The 26 T cell receptor beta chains in this list originate from one sample, sequenced in a study of OX40 agonist ivuxolimab in advanced cancers. Produced via immunoSEQ multiplex PCR; TCRdb's table is partial and in-frame only. The sample gives some 80,000 clones, 85% of which show up once; around 2.3% is in the top ten. The sequencing here drew on CD4+ or CD8+ T cells sorted from blood, taken in a trial of the OX40 agonist ivuxolimab. The origin of the receptors is an adult with an advanced solid tumor such as melanoma, head and neck, liver or kidney cancer.

The rearrangement joins TRBV9 to TRBJ2-2; the match to TRBD2 covers 10 bases. V shed 1 base and J 5 bases; nucleotides not matched to a gene: 5. CDR1 is SGDLS, CDR2 YYNGEE, per germline. The CDR3 loop spans 16 amino acids. In DNA form, the CDR3 reads TGTGCCAGCAGCGTAACTAGCGGGATAGGGACCGGGGAGCTGTTTTTT. Protein product: CASSVTSGIGTGELFF.

This clone occurred a few times. The chain couples TRBV20-1 to TRBJ2-5; D remains ambiguous. Germline V lookup: CDR1 DFQATT, CDR2 SNEGSKA (reference sequence). V was shortened by 6 bases and J by 2 bases, with 7 bases between the two germline ends. The CDR3 is 11 amino acids. The CDR3 is CSARLQETQYF. The CDR3 DNA is TGCAGTGCGCGCCTACAAGAGACCCAGTACTTC.

The V gene is TRBV30, the J gene TRBJ1-6, with D unresolved. V gave up 5 bases and J gave up 5 bases, with 10 bases separating them. This CDR3 region has 13 residues. The germline gives CDR1 GTSNPN, CDR2 SVGIG (reference sequence). In DNA form, the CDR3 reads TGTGCCTGGGGTCCGGGAAATAATTCACCCCTCCACTTT. Residues: CAWGPGNNSPLHF.

J is TRBJ2-1 and V is TRBV2, with 8 bases lining up with TRBD2. The CDR3 has 14 amino acids. Germline V gene sequence: CDR1 SNHLY, CDR2 FYNNEI. The J segment lost 3 bases and the V segment lost 4 bases, leaving 2 bases of the junction unmatched. CDR3 region: CASSAGTSYNEQFF. CDR3 coding DNA: TGTGCCAGCAGTGCGGGGACTAGCTACAATGAGCAGTTCTTC.

V usage is TRBV18 and J usage is TRBJ1-2; possibly TRBD1 for D (5 bases). The V gene lost 4 bases and the J gene lost 8 bases, with 11 bases spanning the gap. The CDR3 is made up of 12 amino acids. Germline-derived CDR1 and CDR2 are KGHSH and LQKENI. CDR3 sequence: CASSQSRDGYTF. CDR3 DNA sequence: TGTGCCAGCTCACAATCCAGGGACGGCTACACCTTC.

This chain joins TRBV6-6 and TRBJ1-5, with D uncertain. The CDR3 length is 13 residues. CDR1 and CDR2 (germline): MNHNY, SVGAGI (reference sequence). V was trimmed by 0 bases and J by 3 bases, leaving 3 bases between them. The DNA of the CDR3 is TGTGCCAGCAGTTACTCTCTCAATCAGCCCCAGCATTTT. Amino acid sequence: CASSYSLNQPQHF.

The chain couples TRBV18 to TRBJ1-6; no definite D call. Germline assignment: CDR1 KGHSH and CDR2 LQKENI. Trimming removed 3 bases at V and 5 bases at J, with 8 bases between. The CDR3 length is 14 residues. CDR3 nucleotide sequence: TGTGCCAGCTCACCCGACCGAAATAATTCACCCCTCCACTTT. Amino acids: CASSPDRNNSPLHF.

The chain is built from TRBV7-6 and TRBJ1-1; the D is unclear. Germline V gene lookup returns CDR1 SGHVS and CDR2 FNYEAQ. V was trimmed by 1 base and J by 0 bases, leaving 12 bases between them. The CDR3 covers 16 residues. This CDR3 reads CASSLVSAGMNTEAFF. DNA of the CDR3: TGTGCCAGCAGCTTAGTCTCCGCAGGAATGAACACTGAAGCTTTCTTT. Supplemented by reference TRBV7-6 and TRBJ1-1, the full variable domain reads GAGVSQSPRYKVTKRGQDVALRCDPISGHVSLYWYRQALGQGPEFLTYFNYEAQQDKSGLPNDRFSAERPEGSISTLTIQRTEQRDSAMYRCASSLVSAGMNTEAFFGQGTRLTVV.

The genes are TRBV19 and TRBJ1-5; perhaps TRBD1 as D (5 bases). Germline V lookup: CDR1 LNHDA, CDR2 SQIVND (reference sequence). The germline V and J ends were trimmed by 3 bases and 0 bases, with 18 bases remaining between them. CDR3 length: 18 residues. CDR3: CASSISGQPKYSNQPQHF. CDR3 DNA: TGTGCCAGTAGTATTTCGGGGCAGCCTAAGTATAGCAATCAGCCCCAGCATTTT.

The V gene is TRBV18, the J gene TRBJ2-5; D uncertain. The CDR3 consists of 16 residues. With 3 bases removed from V and 0 bases from J, the gap between germline ends came to 14 bases. From germline, CDR1 is KGHSH and CDR2 LQKENI. CDR3 loop: CASSPLGRSHQETQYF. CDR3 nucleotide sequence: TGTGCCAGCTCACCGTTAGGTAGATCCCACCAAGAGACCCAGTACTTC.

This clone appeared once. The chain uses TRBV7-9 and TRBJ2-1; D remains unclear. Germline loops: CDR1 SEHNR, CDR2 FQNEAQ (reference sequence). Trimming left V 5 bases short and J 3 bases short, with 14 bases between. The CDR3 consists of 15 residues. CDR3 coding DNA: TGTGCCAGCAGCCTAACAGCAGGAAGCTACAATGAGCAGTTCTTC. This encodes CASSLTAGSYNEQFF. Full variable domain (remainder filled in from reference TRBV7-9 and TRBJ2-1): DTGVSQNPRHKITKRGQNVTFRCDPISEHNRLYWYRQTLGQGPEFLTYFQNEAQLEKSRLLSDRFSAERPKGSFSTLEIQRTEQGDSAMYLCASSLTAGSYNEQFFGPGTRLTVL.

This clone was counted a few times. The chain joins TRBV29-1 to TRBJ1-5, with a possible D match to TRBD1 (5 bases). Germline V gene sequence: CDR1 SQVTM, CDR2 ANQGSEA. CDR3 length equals 13 residues. V was trimmed by 6 bases and J by 7 bases, leaving 16 bases between them. The chain's CDR3 is CSVGSGGEQPQHF. Here the CDR3 DNA reads TGCAGCGTGGGGTCGGGGGGGGAACAGCCCCAGCATTTT.

This clone showed up just a few times. This rearrangement joins TRBV19 to TRBJ1-2; tentative D call: TRBD1 (5 bases). The CDR3 covers 14 residues. V lost 3 bases and J lost 4, with 12 bases in between. Per the germline V gene, CDR1 is LNHDA and CDR2 is SQIVND (reference sequence). Written as DNA, the CDR3 is TGTGCCAGTAGTATCGGGGGAGACGGCTATGGCTACACCTTC. It translates to CASSIGGDGYGYTF.

The CDR3 DNA reads TGTGCCAGCAGTGAATTAACGGTTAACTATGGCTACACCTTC. Protein: CASSELTVNYGYTF. V gene TRBV2 combines with J gene TRBJ1-2; D is uncertain. The CDR3 has 14 amino acids. Germline CDR1 reads SNHLY; CDR2 reads FYNNEI. Trimming left V 2 bases short and J 1 base short, with 8 bases between.

The rearrangement joins TRBV18 to TRBJ1-2; D call uncertain. Germline V lookup: CDR1 KGHSH, CDR2 LQKENI. This CDR3 is 12 amino acids long. V lost 6 bases and J 7 bases, leaving 12 bases between the germline ends. The CDR3 is CASSPGLGGYTF. DNA of the CDR3: TGTGCCAGCTCCCCGGGTTTAGGTGGCTACACCTTC. Looking up the rest from reference TRBV18 and TRBJ1-2 gives the full variable domain: NAGVMQNPRHLVRRRGQEARLRCSPMKGHSHVYWYRQLPEEGLKFMVYLQKENIIDESGMPKERFSAEFPKEGPSILRIQQVVRGDSAAYFCASSPGLGGYTFGSGTRLTVV.

V usage is TRBV30 and J usage is TRBJ2-7; D ambiguous. CDR1 GTSNPN and CDR2 SVGIG come from the germline V gene (reference sequence). The CDR3 extends over 12 amino acids. V was shortened by 3 bases and J by 3 bases, with 9 bases between the two germline ends. CDR3 sequence (DNA): TGTGCCTGGAGCTCCGGGTACTACGAGCAGTACTTC. Translating gives CAWSSGYYEQYF.

The V call is TRBV29-1, the J call TRBJ2-5; TRBD1 aligns across 8 bases. TRBJ2-7 explains the end of the DNA better; the J call may be wrong. CDR1 and CDR2 (germline): SQVTM, ANQGSEA. The CDR3 is 13 amino acids. The CDR3 DNA is TGCAGCGTTTTCGGGACAGGACAATACGAGCAGTACTTC. Encoded protein: CSVFGTGQYEQYF.

This clone was observed once. The chain carries TRBV7-2 and TRBJ2-7, with D uncertain. CDR1 and CDR2 from the germline V gene are SGHTA and FQGNSA. V gave up 1 base and J gave up 3 bases, with 10 bases separating them. The CDR3 is 14 amino acids. The CDR3 sequence: CASSLVALGYEQYF. The CDR3 bases are TGTGCCAGCAGCTTAGTAGCCCTGGGCTACGAGCAGTACTTC. Combining the CDR3 with reference TRBV7-2 and TRBJ2-7 gives the whole variable domain GAGVSQSPSNKVTEKGKDVELRCDPISGHTALYWYRQSLGQGLEFLIYFQGNSAPDKSGLPSDRFSAERTGGSVSTLTIQRTQQEDSAVYLCASSLVALGYEQYFGPGTRLTVT.

Here the CDR3 DNA reads TGCAGCGTTGAAGATCCTGGAATCCTGAGAAACATTCAGTACTTC. It yields the protein CSVEDPGILRNIQYF. This rearrangement joins TRBV29-1 to TRBJ2-4; the D is unclear. This CDR3 is 15 amino acids long. Between the trimmed V and J ends, which lost 0 bases and 6 bases, there was a span of 15 bases. Looked up from germline, CDR1 is SQVTM and CDR2 is ANQGSEA.

The chain has TRBV6-4 and TRBJ2-3; TRBD1 agrees at 10 bases. The germline V gene encodes CDR1 MRHNA and CDR2 SNTAGT. V lost 6 bases to trimming and J lost 3 bases; unmatched junction nucleotides: 6. This CDR3 is 15 amino acids long. Here the CDR3 DNA reads TGTGCCAGCAGAACCGGGACAGGGGCGACAGATACGCAGTATTTT. Encoded protein: CASRTGTGATDTQYF.

J is TRBJ1-2 and V is TRBV7-2; 10 nucleotides match TRBD1. V lost 1 base, J lost 8 bases, and 7 bases stayed unmatched. This CDR3 spans 15 amino acids. Germline CDR1 and CDR2: SGHTA and FQGNSA. The CDR3 sequence is CASSLEGTGVRGYTF. The CDR3 region has the DNA TGTGCCAGCAGCTTAGAAGGGACAGGGGTGCGCGGCTACACCTTC.

This clone was detected only a few times. The J gene is TRBJ1-2, the V gene TRBV4-2; D might be TRBD1 (5 bases). The CDR3 loop spans 15 amino acids. The V end lost 1 base, the J end lost 2 bases, and 11 bases lay between the germline ends. CDR1 and CDR2 from the germline V gene are LGHNA and YNFKEQ. The CDR3 DNA reads as TGTGCCAGCAGCCAAGTGCCGGGGCACAACTATGGCTACACCTTC. Its protein product is CASSQVPGHNYGYTF.

The chain uses TRBV4-2 and TRBJ1-3; no definite D call. V lost 3 bases and J 8 bases, leaving 14 bases between the germline ends. Per the germline V gene, CDR1 is LGHNA and CDR2 is YNFKEQ. The CDR3 is 14 amino acids. The CDR3 DNA follows: TGTGCCAGCAGCCAGGGCCCGGGCGGGCACACCATATATTTT. It codes for CASSQGPGGHTIYF.

The rearrangement uses TRBV6-1 and TRBJ2-7; D might be TRBD1 or TRBD2, each matching 5 bases. The CDR3 is 14 residues long. Germline CDR1 is MNHNS and CDR2 is SASEGT. The ends were cut back, 3 bases at V and 6 bases at J, with 15 bases in the middle. CDR3 residues: CASSEVRGYSEQYF. The CDR3, as DNA: TGTGCCAGCAGTGAGGTGAGGGGTTACAGCGAGCAGTACTTC.

The chain combines TRBV2 with TRBJ2-6; TRBD1 aligns across 7 bases. Germline lookup yields CDR1 SNHLY and CDR2 FYNNEI. This CDR3 has 16 residues. Trimming took 8 bases from V and 2 from J; bases not matched to a gene: 9. The DNA of the CDR3 is TGTGCCAGCCAACAGGGGCCAGCTCCTGGGGCCAACGTCCTGACTTTC. It specifies CASQQGPAPGANVLTF.

This CDR3 reads CASSLSIGGNEQFF. The DNA for the CDR3 is TGTGCCAGCAGCCTTAGTATAGGGGGCAATGAGCAGTTCTTC. The rearrangement links TRBV11-3 to TRBJ2-1, with D maybe TRBD1 (6 bases). Germline V gene lookup returns CDR1 SGHNT and CDR2 YENEEA. V gave up 5 bases and J gave up 6 bases, with 14 bases separating them. The CDR3 is 14 residues long.